Following are 13 T cell receptor beta chains from one sample sequenced in a study of blood T cell repertoires in COVID-19. Profiled with immunoSEQ multiplex PCR; TCRdb holds only in-frame clones, not every one. Of about 140,000 clones listed, 60% to 85% are singletons. The sample consisted of peripheral blood. These receptors all come from a man in his fifties or sixties with acute or convalescent COVID-19.

The rearrangement links TRBV7-2 to TRBJ1-1, with D unresolved. V lost 5 bases, J lost 0 bases, and 13 bases lay in between. The length of the CDR3 is 15 residues. Germline assignment: CDR1 SGHTA and CDR2 FQGNSA. The DNA of the CDR3 is TGTGCCAGCAGCCGCCCAGGCAACTTGAACACTGAAGCTTTCTTT. This encodes CASSRPGNLNTEAFF.

CDR3 DNA: TGTGCCAGCAGCTGGGACAGCCACTATGGCTACACCTTC. Protein: CASSWDSHYGYTF. This chain uses TRBV5-5 with TRBJ1-2, with 7 positions matching TRBD1. After removal of 3 bases from V and 3 bases from J, the junction contained 2 bases not matched to a gene. The CDR3 covers 13 residues. Germline CDR1 is SGHKS and CDR2 is YYEKEE (reference sequence). Complete variable domain (other parts from reference TRBV5-5 and TRBJ1-2): DAGVTQSPTHLIKTRGQQVTLRCSPISGHKSVSWYQQVLGQGPQFIFQYYEKEERGRGNFPDRFSARQFPNYSSELNVNALLLGDSALYLCASSWDSHYGYTFGSGTRLTVV.

The CDR3 spells CASSEIFWSTEAFF. CDR3 in DNA: TGTGCCAGCAGTGAAATATTCTGGAGCACTGAAGCTTTCTTT. The V call is TRBV6-1, the J call TRBJ1-1; D uncertain. The V and J ends lost 2 bases and 4 bases respectively, with 11 bases between them. CDR1 and CDR2 (germline): MNHNS, SASEGT. This CDR3 spans 14 amino acids.

This clone is a singleton in its sample. V and J are TRBV19 and TRBJ2-3; the D gene is possibly TRBD1 (6 bases). The CDR3 length is 14 residues. Trimming removed 10 bases at V and 3 bases at J, with 17 bases between. Germline assignment: CDR1 LNHDA and CDR2 SQIVND (reference sequence). The CDR3 reads CATKRHGQTDTQYF. DNA of the CDR3: TGTGCCACCAAAAGACACGGACAGACAGATACGCAGTATTTT.

The chain has TRBV13 and TRBJ2-3; D uncertain. This CDR3 contains 15 residues. In germline, CDR1 is PRHDT, CDR2 FYEKMQ (reference sequence). V was shortened by 0 bases and J by 0 bases, with 7 bases between the two germline ends. CDR3 loop: CASSLGRTSTDTQYF. The CDR3 DNA is TGTGCCAGCAGCTTAGGCCGTACTAGCACAGATACGCAGTATTTT.

The V call is TRBV6-6, the J call TRBJ2-1, with 8 bases that match TRBD2. Germline V CDR1 and CDR2: MNHNY, SVGAGI (reference sequence). The CDR3 spans 19 residues. With V trimmed by 5 bases and J by 4 bases, 19 bases remained unmatched. The CDR3 nucleotides are TGTGCCAGCAGTCCCAACACCGCAACCGGGACTAGTCGTTACAATGAGCAGTTCTTC. It specifies CASSPNTATGTSRYNEQFF.

This clone was observed a single time. The CDR3 region is CASSQSLGQGLGYTF. In DNA, the CDR3 is TGCGCCAGCAGCCAATCTCTGGGACAGGGGTTGGGCTACACCTTC. J is TRBJ1-2 and V is TRBV4-1; 10 nucleotides agree with TRBD1. CDR1 and CDR2 (germline): MGHRA, YSYEKL. This CDR3 is 15 amino acids long. The ends lost 2 bases at V and 8 bases at J; junction bases unmatched: 8.

This clone was detected only a few times. The gene calls are TRBV2 and TRBJ1-4; no firm D call. Germline V gene sequence: CDR1 SNHLY, CDR2 FYNNEI. With 1 base removed from V and 7 bases from J, the gap between germline ends came to 10 bases. This CDR3 has 14 amino acids. CDR3 in amino acids: CASSEGRRSEKLFF. DNA for the CDR3: TGTGCCAGCAGTGAAGGGCGAAGGAGTGAAAAACTGTTTTTT.

CDR3 protein: CASRILTSGGGYEQYF. The CDR3 DNA reads TGTGCCAGCAGAATCCTTACTAGCGGGGGAGGGTACGAGCAGTACTTC. The chain employs TRBV27 and TRBJ2-7; 11 positions match TRBD2. Germline values: CDR1 MNHEY, CDR2 SMNVEV (reference sequence). The CDR3 consists of 16 residues. J gave up 4 bases and V 6 bases, and 11 bases lay outside the gene matches.

The CDR3 reads CASSLRTGGVLPDTQYF. DNA of the CDR3: TGTGCCAGCAGCCTTCGGACAGGGGGCGTGCTTCCAGATACGCAGTATTTT. The chain employs TRBV27 and TRBJ2-3; 11 nucleotides line up with TRBD1. V lost 6 bases and J lost 4; bases outside the gene matches: 12. CDR1 is MNHEY and CDR2 is SMNVEV in the germline V gene (reference sequence). This CDR3 has 17 amino acids.

The chain uses TRBV6-2 or TRBV6-3 and TRBJ1-6; D is unresolved. The CDR3 totals 15 residues. The germline V gene encodes CDR1 MNHEY and CDR2 SVGEGT. V was shortened by 0 bases and J by 8 bases, with 11 bases between the two germline ends. CDR3 residues: CASSYSNGGHSPLHF. The CDR3 bases are TGTGCCAGCAGTTACTCGAACGGTGGGCATTCACCCCTCCACTTT.

This clone was observed a single time. The chain has TRBV24-1 and TRBJ2-1, with D hard to call. V lost 1 base, J lost 7 bases, and 10 bases lay in between. Germline CDR1 KGHDR, CDR2 SFDVKD. The length of the CDR3 is 14 residues. The CDR3 is CATSDFGLPNEQFF. The CDR3 nucleotides read TGTGCCACCAGTGATTTTGGCCTCCCAAATGAGCAGTTCTTC.

This chain uses TRBV4-1 with TRBJ2-5, with D perhaps TRBD2 (7 bases). The CDR3 is 15 amino acids. Trimming shortened V by 0 bases and J by 9 bases, and 17 bases separated the two germline ends. The germline CDR1 and CDR2 sequences are MGHRA and YSYEKL. CDR3 DNA: TGCGCCAGCAGCCAAGAGGGTTTGAGGGGGGGCGCCCAGTACTTC. Translation: CASSQEGLRGGAQYF.